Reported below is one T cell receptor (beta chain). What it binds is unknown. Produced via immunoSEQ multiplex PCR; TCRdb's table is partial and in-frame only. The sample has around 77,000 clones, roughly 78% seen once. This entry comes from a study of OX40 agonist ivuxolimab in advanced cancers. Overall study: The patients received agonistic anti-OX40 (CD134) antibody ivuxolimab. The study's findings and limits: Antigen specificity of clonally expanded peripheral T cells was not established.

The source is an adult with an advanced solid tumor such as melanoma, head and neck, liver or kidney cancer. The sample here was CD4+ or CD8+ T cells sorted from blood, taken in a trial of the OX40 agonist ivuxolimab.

CDR3 amino acids: CASSFFRSGELFF. CDR3 DNA sequence: TGTGCCAGCAGTTTTTTTCGGTCTGGGGAGCTGTTTTTT. V gene TRBV28 combines with J gene TRBJ2-2; D remains ambiguous. Trimming took off 3 bases at V and 8 bases at J, with 10 bases between the two ends. The germline gives CDR1 MDHEN, CDR2 SYDVKM. The CDR3 loop spans 13 amino acids.